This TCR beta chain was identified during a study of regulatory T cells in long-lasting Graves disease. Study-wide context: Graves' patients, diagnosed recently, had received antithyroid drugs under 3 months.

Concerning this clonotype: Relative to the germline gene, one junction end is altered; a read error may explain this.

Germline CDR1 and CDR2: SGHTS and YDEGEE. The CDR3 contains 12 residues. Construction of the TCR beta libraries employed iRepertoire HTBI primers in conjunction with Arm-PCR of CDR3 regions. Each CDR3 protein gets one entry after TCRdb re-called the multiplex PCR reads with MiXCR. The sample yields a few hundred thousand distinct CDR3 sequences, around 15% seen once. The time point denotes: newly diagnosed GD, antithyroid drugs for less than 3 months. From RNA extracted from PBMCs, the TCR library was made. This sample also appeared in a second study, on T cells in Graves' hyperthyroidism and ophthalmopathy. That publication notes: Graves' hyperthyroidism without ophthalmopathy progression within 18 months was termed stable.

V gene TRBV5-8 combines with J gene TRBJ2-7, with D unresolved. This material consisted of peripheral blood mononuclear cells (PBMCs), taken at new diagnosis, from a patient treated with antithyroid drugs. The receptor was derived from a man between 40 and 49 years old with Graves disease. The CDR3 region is CASSFLRMFVVF. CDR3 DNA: TGTGCCAGCAGCTTCCTCCGGATGTTCGTGGTCTTC.